The 20 T cell receptor beta chains below were found in one sample sequenced in a study of identical twins (dated by TCRdb to the mid-2010s). The library was prepared using 5' RACE. The sequencer listed for this sample is Illumina HiSeq 2000. Starting from the raw public reads, TCRdb applied fastp trimming at Q25, assembled clones with MiXCR and retained in-frame beta chains. CDR3 protein sequences are deduplicated, and each keeps its most common genes and DNA. In all, the sample holds hundreds of thousands of distinct CDR3 sequences, and just over 7% of those were seen once. The ten biggest clones cover roughly 1.6% of the sample. This sample also belongs to another study, concerning yellow fever vaccine responses in identical twins.

The sample was PBMCs. The receptors here all came from a woman aged 18-29 years in good health.

This clonotype was seen at least ten times. This sequence joins TRBV6-1 and TRBJ1-6, with a weak D call TRBD1 (6 bases). The V gene lost 7 bases and the J gene lost 5 bases, with 9 bases spanning the gap. Germline V gene data show CDR1 as MNHNS and CDR2 as SASEGT. The CDR3 has 13 residues. CDR3 DNA sequence: TGTGCCAGCAAGGGACAAGATAATTCACCCCTCCACTTT. Translating it yields CASKGQDNSPLHF.

This clonotype was observed many times. The chain employs TRBV27 and TRBJ2-7; D remains ambiguous. V dropped 3 bases and J dropped 1 base, with 7 bases sitting between them. CDR3 size: 13 residues. CDR1 is MNHEY and CDR2 is SMNVEV in the germline V gene (reference sequence). Here the CDR3 DNA reads TGTGCCAGCAGTTTGGAGCCTTCCTACGAGCAGTACTTC. Protein product: CASSLEPSYEQYF.

This clonotype was detected only a few times. This CDR3 is CASSGTGGSDTQYF. The DNA for the CDR3 is TGTGCCAGCAGCGGGACAGGGGGATCTGATACGCAGTATTTT. The chain is built from TRBV7-9 and TRBJ2-3; 11 bases align to TRBD1. The CDR3 is 14 amino acids. J lost 6 bases, V lost 5 bases, and 4 bases had no gene match. Germline CDR1 SEHNR, CDR2 FQNEAQ (reference sequence).

This clonotype appeared many times. The rearrangement uses TRBV5-1 and TRBJ2-5, with 8 bases that match TRBD1. The germline V gene encodes CDR1 SGHRS and CDR2 YFSETQ. This CDR3 region has 15 residues. J was trimmed by 0 bases and V by 0 bases; bases with no gene match: 1. The CDR3 coding sequence is TGCGCCAGCAGCTTGGGACAGGGGAACCAAGAGACCCAGTACTTC. This translates into CASSLGQGNQETQYF.

In its sample, this clonotype was seen a few times. V and J are TRBV20-1 and TRBJ2-7; D assignment may be TRBD1 or TRBD2 (5 bases each). The V and J ends lost 5 bases and 4 bases respectively, with 9 bases between them. The germline V gene encodes CDR1 DFQATT and CDR2 SNEGSKA (reference sequence). The CDR3 has 11 amino acids. The CDR3 region is CSAVGPYEQYV. In nucleotides, the CDR3 is TGCAGTGCTGTGGGACCTTACGAGCAGTACGTC.

This clonotype was found many times. The V call is TRBV20-1, the J call TRBJ1-1, with D perhaps matching TRBD1 (5 bases). The CDR3 sequence is 14 residues long. CDR1 and CDR2 from the germline V gene are DFQATT and SNEGSKA (reference sequence). V was cut by 0 bases and J by 0 bases, with 8 bases left in between. The CDR3 DNA reads as TGCAGTGCTAGAGAGGGACGGGTGAACACTGAAGCTTTCTTT. Residues: CSAREGRVNTEAFF.

The sample holds a few counts of this clonotype. The V call is TRBV20-1, the J call TRBJ2-3; D assignment may be TRBD1 or TRBD2 (5 bases each). Trimming removed 2 bases from V and 2 bases from J, with 17 bases in between. From germline, CDR1 is DFQATT and CDR2 SNEGSKA (reference sequence). This CDR3 contains 16 residues. DNA of the CDR3: TGCAGTGCTAGACTTACCGGGACCGCTCTCACAGATACGCAGTATTTT. Translated, it gives CSARLTGTALTDTQYF.

This clonotype was counted at least ten times. The V and J genes are TRBV28 and TRBJ2-3; 8 bases are a match to TRBD1. V trimming: 6 bases; J trimming: 2 bases; junction bases outside the gene matches: 7. Germline assignment: CDR1 MDHEN and CDR2 SYDVKM. The CDR3 is made up of 15 amino acids. The CDR3 nucleotides read TGTGCCAGCAGCCCCCGGACAGGGTACACAGATACGCAGTATTTT. This gives the protein CASSPRTGYTDTQYF.

This clonotype has only a few counts. The CDR3 loop reads CASSPSEGLNTEAFF. The CDR3, as DNA: TGCGCCAGCAGCCCTTCTGAGGGTCTGAACACTGAAGCTTTCTTT. The V call is TRBV5-1, the J call TRBJ1-1; D gene unclear. The length of the CDR3 is 15 residues. The germline V gene has CDR1 SGHRS and CDR2 YFSETQ. The ends were cut back, 4 bases at V and 0 bases at J, with 13 bases in the middle.

This clonotype has a handful of counts. The chain links TRBV11-2 to TRBJ2-7, with TRBD1 identical over 7 bases. The CDR3 is 15 amino acids. Germline V CDR1 and CDR2: SGHAT, FQNNGV. Trimming removed 5 bases from V and 4 bases from J; junction bases left unmatched: 11. The CDR3 sequence is CASSVTTGASYEQYV. The CDR3 nucleotides are TGTGCCAGCAGCGTGACAACAGGGGCCTCTTACGAGCAGTACGTC.

This clonotype was observed a few times. The chain combines TRBV5-1 with TRBJ2-1; perhaps TRBD2 as D (6 bases). Trimming pared 1 base from V and 8 bases from J, leaving 13 bases between. The CDR3 totals 14 residues. Germline V gene sequence: CDR1 SGHRS, CDR2 YFSETQ. CDR3: CASSLLGEADEQFF. The CDR3 bases are TGCGCCAGCAGCTTGTTGGGGGAGGCGGATGAGCAGTTCTTC. The variable domain in full, with the rest retrieved from reference TRBV5-1 and TRBJ2-1, is KAGVTQTPRYLIKTRGQQVTLSCSPISGHRSVSWYQQTPGQGLQFLFEYFSETQRNKGNFPGRFSGRQFSNSRSEMNVSTLELGDSALYLCASSLLGEADEQFFGPGTRLTVL.

This clonotype was picked up a small number of times. This sequence joins TRBV10-3 and TRBJ2-2; 10 bases agree with TRBD2. In germline, CDR1 is ENHRY, CDR2 SYGVKD. The CDR3 is made up of 17 amino acids. Unmatched junction bases numbered 12, after V lost 6 bases and J lost 5 bases. Here the CDR3 DNA reads TGTGCCATCAGCGAGAGCCCCAGCGGGGGGGCAACCGGGGAGCTGTTTTTT. It encodes CAISESPSGGATGELFF.

This clonotype was recorded many times. The rearrangement links TRBV5-1 to TRBJ2-5; 8 positions match TRBD2. Germline V gene sequence: CDR1 SGHRS, CDR2 YFSETQ. V shed 3 bases and J 1 base; nucleotides not matched to a gene: 5. The CDR3 is 15 residues long. This CDR3 is CASSSRGTSQETQYF. The CDR3 DNA reads as TGCGCCAGCAGCTCACGCGGGACTAGCCAAGAGACCCAGTACTTC.

This clonotype was seen a few times. This rearrangement joins TRBV7-3 to TRBJ2-2; TRBD1 is a possible D gene (5 bases). Germline V gene sequence: CDR1 SGHTA, CDR2 FQGTGA. Trimming stripped 1 base from V and 1 base from J, with 7 bases between. This CDR3 region has 15 residues. As DNA, the CDR3 is TGTGCCAGCAGCTTAAGTCAGGGGAACACCGGGGAGCTGTTTTTT. It codes for CASSLSQGNTGELFF.

A few counts support this clonotype. This chain links TRBV11-2 with TRBJ2-7; 11 nucleotides agree with TRBD1. Germline V CDR1 and CDR2: SGHAT, FQNNGV. The CDR3 extends over 15 amino acids. With V trimmed by 5 bases and J by 4 bases, 7 bases remained unmatched. CDR3 protein: CASSLGTGGRYEQYF. As DNA, the CDR3 is TGTGCCAGCAGCCTCGGGACAGGGGGGAGGTACGAGCAGTACTTC.

To note about this clonotype: Given a much more abundant clone one base away, this may be a read error. The rearrangement uses TRBV28 and TRBJ2-3; 7 positions agree with TRBD1. Germline assignment: CDR1 MDHEN and CDR2 SYDVKM. V lost 5 bases, J lost 6 bases, and 11 bases stayed unmatched. The length of the CDR3 is 15 residues. Here the CDR3 reads CASSPGIGGADTQYF. Here the CDR3 DNA reads TGTGCCAGCAGTCCAGGGATAGGGGGCGCGGATACGCAGTATTTT.

This clonotype has at least ten counts. The V and J genes are TRBV5-1 and TRBJ2-2, with 12 bases lining up with TRBD1. This CDR3 has 16 residues. Germline values: CDR1 SGHRS, CDR2 YFSETQ. J was trimmed by 3 bases and V by 4 bases; bases with no gene match: 4. This CDR3 reads CASSIGTGGHTGELFF. CDR3 in DNA: TGCGCCAGCAGCATAGGGACAGGGGGCCACACCGGGGAGCTGTTTTTT. The variable domain in full, with the rest retrieved from reference TRBV5-1 and TRBJ2-2, is KAGVTQTPRYLIKTRGQQVTLSCSPISGHRSVSWYQQTPGQGLQFLFEYFSETQRNKGNFPGRFSGRQFSNSRSEMNVSTLELGDSALYLCASSIGTGGHTGELFFGEGSRLTVL.

This chain links TRBV11-2 with TRBJ2-7; a weak D match, TRBD1 (5 bases). V was clipped by 8 bases and J by 6 bases, with 17 bases between them. The CDR3 runs to 13 residues. The germline CDR1 and CDR2 sequences are SGHAT and FQNNGV. In nucleotides, the CDR3 is TGTGCCAGCGGATCGATGGTAGGGGCCGAGCAGTACGTC. Translated, it gives CASGSMVGAEQYV.

V and J are TRBV5-6 and TRBJ2-5; TRBD1 matches at 10 bases. CDR1 is SGHDT, CDR2 YYEEEE, per germline. The CDR3 consists of 19 residues. The ends lost 1 base at V and 5 bases at J; junction bases unmatched: 17. The CDR3 spells CASSLIFAGTGVFGETQYF. DNA of the CDR3: TGTGCCAGCAGCTTGATTTTTGCAGGGACAGGGGTTTTTGGCGAGACCCAGTACTTC.

The rearrangement uses TRBV28 and TRBJ2-2; D tentatively fits TRBD1 or TRBD2 (5 bases each). Deletions cut 8 bases from V and 1 base from J, with 11 bases between. This CDR3 region has 14 residues. Germline CDR1 is MDHEN and CDR2 is SYDVKM. The CDR3 DNA is TGTGCCAGCCTCGCTGGGGGGAACACCGGGGAGCTGTTTTTT. It encodes CASLAGGNTGELFF.